These 13 T cell receptor beta chains share one sample of origin, sequenced in a study of beta chain features in type 1 diabetes. Study observations and caveats: Type 1 diabetes patients had TCRB CDR3s that were shorter (moderately but significantly so) in all four CD4+ subsets.

Since all of the isolated RNA was reverse transcribed, expressed TCRB transcripts were what got sequenced. Profiled with immunoSEQ multiplex PCR; TCRdb holds only in-frame clones, not every one. The repertoire holds some 150,000 clones, with more than 10% as singletons. Antigens of these TCRs are unknown. The specimen was central memory CD4+ T cells from blood. The receptor source for this set is a man between 18 and 35 years old with type 1 diabetes.

This clone showed up just a few times. The same CDR3 arises from other DNA sequences in this sample as well. The CDR3 DNA reads as TGTGCCAGCAGCCGGGACAGCTCTGGGGCCAACGTCCTGACTTTC. Translating it yields CASSRDSSGANVLTF. The rearrangement uses TRBV11-2 and TRBJ2-6; 7 bases align to TRBD1. J lost 0 bases, V lost 5 bases, and 1 base had no gene match. The germline CDR1 and CDR2 sequences are SGHAT and FQNNGV. CDR3 length: 15 residues.

This clone was recorded many times. This chain joins TRBV7-9 and TRBJ1-4; TRBD1 is a possible D gene (6 bases). The germline V and J ends were trimmed by 5 bases and 4 bases, with 11 bases remaining between them. Germline-derived CDR1 and CDR2 are SEHNR and FQNEAQ (reference sequence). The CDR3 has 14 residues. CDR3 sequence reads: CASSGTGINEKLFF. DNA of the CDR3: TGTGCCAGCAGCGGCACAGGGATTAATGAAAAACTGTTTTTT.

V gene TRBV13 combines with J gene TRBJ1-3, with TRBD1 as a possible D gene (5 bases). The length of the CDR3 is 14 residues. V dropped 4 bases and J dropped 4 bases, with 11 bases sitting between them. From germline, CDR1 is PRHDT and CDR2 FYEKMQ (reference sequence). The CDR3 DNA follows: TGTGCCAGCAGCTCTTCGACAGCCGGAAACACCATATATTTT. Translation: CASSSSTAGNTIYF.

This clone came up a few times. The genes are TRBV27 and TRBJ2-7, with unresolved D. This CDR3 spans 14 amino acids. Germline CDR1 reads MNHEY; CDR2 reads SMNVEV (reference sequence). V gave up 6 bases and J gave up 0 bases, with 12 bases separating them. The CDR3 DNA sequence: TGTGCCAGCAGACCCCGACCGGGCTCCTACGAGCAGTACTTC. It translates to CASRPRPGSYEQYF.

This clone was picked up a small number of times. V usage is TRBV30 and J usage is TRBJ2-7; D gene unclear. Germline lookup yields CDR1 GTSNPN and CDR2 SVGIG (reference sequence). The CDR3 length is 12 residues. V was trimmed by 7 bases and J by 1 base, leaving 11 bases between them. DNA of the CDR3: TGTGCCTTGCAGAGAGGATCCTACGAGCAGTACTTC. Amino acids: CALQRGSYEQYF.

This chain links TRBV18 with TRBJ1-1; D unresolved. V lost 3 bases to trimming and J lost 5 bases, with 16 bases between them. CDR1 KGHSH and CDR2 LQKENI come from the germline V gene. CDR3 size: 15 residues. CDR3 nucleotides: TGTGCCAGCTCACCCCCCGGAGTACGGGAAACTGAAGCTTTCTTT. Translating gives CASSPPGVRETEAFF.

The V gene is TRBV7-2, the J gene TRBJ2-3; D remains unclear. V was pared by 6 bases and J by 0 bases, with 10 bases between. Germline CDR1 SGHTA, CDR2 FQGNSA. The CDR3 has 14 residues. DNA of the CDR3: TGTGCCAGCAGGATCGGGTTCAGCACAGATACGCAGTATTTT. Translated, it gives CASRIGFSTDTQYF.

The V gene is TRBV7-6, the J gene TRBJ1-1, with D tentatively TRBD1 (6 bases). Germline CDR1 SGHVS, CDR2 FNYEAQ. The ends were cut back, 3 bases at V and 7 bases at J, with 12 bases in the middle. This CDR3 spans 13 amino acids. The CDR3 nucleotides are TGTGCCAGCAGCTTTGGACAGCAAGATGAAGCTTTCTTT. Its protein is CASSFGQQDEAFF.

This clone was seen a few times. The J gene is TRBJ1-4, the V gene TRBV28; 7 bases map to TRBD1. The CDR3 has 15 amino acids. CDR1 and CDR2 (germline): MDHEN, SYDVKM. With V trimmed by 7 bases and J by 2 bases, 7 bases remained unmatched. CDR3 protein: CASNPGQTTNEKLFF. In nucleotides, the CDR3 is TGTGCCAGCAACCCGGGACAGACGACTAATGAAAAACTGTTTTTT.

This clone came up a few times. The V gene is TRBV7-2, the J gene TRBJ2-5; TRBD1 aligns across 7 bases. The J call is in doubt because the DNA end fits TRBJ2-7 better. The germline CDR1 and CDR2 sequences are SGHTA and FQGNSA. The CDR3 spans 13 residues. CDR3 nucleotide sequence: TGTGCCAGCAGCACCCAGACAGGGACCGAGCAGTACTTC. Translated, it gives CASSTQTGTEQYF.

This clone came up a few times. The chain employs TRBV2 and TRBJ2-3; TRBD1 aligns across 10 bases. This CDR3 spans 15 amino acids. V dropped 8 bases and J dropped 0; count of bases not matched to a gene: 5. Germline-derived CDR1 and CDR2 are SNHLY and FYNNEI. The CDR3 is CASCGTGASTDTQYF. The CDR3 DNA reads TGTGCCAGCTGCGGGACAGGGGCTAGCACAGATACGCAGTATTTT. Using reference TRBV2 and TRBJ2-3 for the parts outside the CDR3, the full variable domain is EPEVTQTPSHQVTQMGQEVILRCVPISNHLYFYWYRQILGQKVEFLVSFYNNEISEKSEIFDDQFSVERPDGSNFTLKIRSTKLEDSAMYFCASCGTGASTDTQYFGPGTRLTVL.

The chain joins TRBV5-6 to TRBJ2-1; no clear D gene. The CDR3 covers 14 residues. Germline-derived CDR1 and CDR2 are SGHDT and YYEEEE. Trimming took 5 bases from V and 6 from J, leaving 15 bases between them. CDR3 nucleotides: TGTGCCAGCAGGGGCTCCATCAACCCCAATGAGCAGTTCTTC. This codes for CASRGSINPNEQFF. Full variable domain (outside the CDR3, taken from reference TRBV5-6 and TRBJ2-1): DAGVTQSPTHLIKTRGQQVTLRCSPKSGHDTVSWYQQALGQGPQFIFQYYEEEERQRGNFPDRFSGHQFPNYSSELNVNALLLGDSALYLCASRGSINPNEQFFGPGTRLTVL.

V is TRBV4-1 and J is TRBJ1-4; TRBD1 matches 9 bases. The junction had 9 bases not matched to a gene; V was cut back by 6 bases and J by 1 base. The germline gives CDR1 MGHRA, CDR2 YSYEKL. CDR3 length equals 17 residues. The DNA for the CDR3 is TGCGCCAGCAGACCCACAGGGGGCGCGGAAACTAATGAAAAACTGTTTTTT. Translating it yields CASRPTGGAETNEKLFF.